What follows are 13 T cell receptor beta chains derived from one specimen sequenced in a study of shared clonotypes between healthy human individuals. Here immunoSEQ multiplex PCR was the method, and the copy in TCRdb shows in-frame clones only, minus some. The sample consists of 2 million to 2.5 million clones, more than 80% of them appearing once. Sequencing was done on a sample of naive CD4+ T cells from PBMCs. As to subset: CD45RA+ positively selected. These receptors were obtained from a man younger than 35 in good health. Some clones in this sample may be carry-over from other donors' samples.

The rearrangement joins TRBV7-2 to TRBJ2-4, with a possible D match to TRBD2 (7 bases). The germline gives CDR1 SGHTA, CDR2 FQGNSA. There are 13 residues in the CDR3. Trimming left V 4 bases short and J 6 bases short, with 10 bases between. CDR3 in amino acids: CASSSRGGNIQYF. CDR3 nucleotide sequence: TGTGCCAGCAGCTCAAGGGGGGGAAACATTCAGTACTTC.

The chain has TRBV4-2 and TRBJ2-6; 13 bases agree with TRBD2. Germline V lookup: CDR1 LGHNA, CDR2 YNFKEQ. The CDR3 length is 18 residues. Trimming at V came to 0 bases and at J to 2 bases, leaving 1 base not matched to a gene. The CDR3 DNA follows: TGTGCCAGCAGCCAAGAAGGACTAGCGGGAGCTGGGGCCAACGTCCTGACTTTC. Translated, it gives CASSQEGLAGAGANVLTF.

V usage is TRBV2 and J usage is TRBJ1-2; D not resolved. The CDR3 runs 12 residues. Trimming left V 8 bases short and J 7 bases short, with 14 bases between. The germline gives CDR1 SNHLY, CDR2 FYNNEI. CDR3 in DNA: TGTGCCAGCGCCCCCCGGCAAGGTGGCTACACCTTC. Translation gives CASAPRQGGYTF. The full variable domain, rest sourced from reference TRBV2 and TRBJ1-2, is EPEVTQTPSHQVTQMGQEVILRCVPISNHLYFYWYRQILGQKVEFLVSFYNNEISEKSEIFDDQFSVERPDGSNFTLKIRSTKLEDSAMYFCASAPRQGGYTFGSGTRLTVV.

The gene calls are TRBV11-2 and TRBJ2-4, with TRBD1 matching 7 bases. CDR1 and CDR2 (germline): SGHAT, FQNNGV. This CDR3 region has 15 residues. V trimming: 5 bases; J trimming: 0 bases; junction bases outside the gene matches: 4. The DNA of the CDR3 is TGTGCCAGCAGCCGACAGGGCCTAGCCAAAAACATTCAGTACTTC. Translating it yields CASSRQGLAKNIQYF.

The V call is TRBV14, the J call TRBJ1-1; the D is unclear. The CDR3 consists of 13 residues. CDR1 and CDR2 from the germline V gene are SGHDN and FVKESK. V dropped 2 bases and J dropped 0 bases, with 4 bases sitting between them. CDR3 sequence (DNA): TGTGCCAGCAGCCAAACCCTGAACACTGAAGCTTTCTTT. Protein product: CASSQTLNTEAFF.

A remark on this clone: The identical CDR3 is also encoded by other nucleotide sequences in the sample. V is TRBV29-1 and J is TRBJ2-3; tentatively, D is TRBD2 (5 bases). Trimming cost V 6 bases and J 6 bases, with 10 bases left between them. The V gene's germline CDR1 is SQVTM and CDR2 ANQGSEA. The CDR3 totals 11 residues. The DNA for the CDR3 is TGCAGCGTCGAAACTAGGGATACGCAGTATTTT. Its protein product is CSVETRDTQYF.

The chain has TRBV7-2 and TRBJ1-2; the match to TRBD1 covers 9 bases. The CDR3 loop spans 13 amino acids. Unmatched junction bases numbered 5, after V lost 5 bases and J lost 7 bases. Germline values: CDR1 SGHTA, CDR2 FQGNSA. The CDR3 reads CASSGGQGSGYTF. The CDR3 bases are TGTGCCAGCAGCGGAGGACAGGGGAGTGGCTACACCTTC.

This rearrangement joins TRBV5-1 to TRBJ1-1; D ambiguous. There are 16 residues in the CDR3. Germline V CDR1 and CDR2: SGHRS, YFSETQ. The V end lost 0 bases, the J end lost 1 base, and 13 bases lay between the germline ends. The CDR3: CASSLDPRAGNTEAFF. CDR3 coding DNA: TGCGCCAGCAGCTTGGACCCTCGGGCCGGGAACACTGAAGCTTTCTTT.

The chain employs TRBV5-5 and TRBJ2-7; D is unresolved. The germline gives CDR1 SGHKS, CDR2 YYEKEE (reference sequence). The CDR3 runs 11 residues. Trimming took off 2 bases at V and 4 bases at J, with 4 bases between the two ends. This CDR3 is CASSLQYEQYF. The CDR3 DNA follows: TGTGCCAGCAGCTTACAATACGAGCAGTACTTC. The entire variable domain, with the rest obtained from reference TRBV5-5 and TRBJ2-7, is as follows: DAGVTQSPTHLIKTRGQQVTLRCSPISGHKSVSWYQQVLGQGPQFIFQYYEKEERGRGNFPDRFSARQFPNYSSELNVNALLLGDSALYLCASSLQYEQYFGPGTRLTVT.

The CDR3 DNA sequence: TGTGCCAGCAGCGTAGTGGGTAGCGGACCACCGAGCGCAGATACGCAGTATTTT. Protein product: CASSVVGSGPPSADTQYF. The rearrangement joins TRBV9 to TRBJ2-3; D is perhaps TRBD2 (6 bases). The CDR3 is made up of 18 amino acids. V lost 0 bases, J lost 4 bases, and 21 bases lay in between. CDR1 SGDLS and CDR2 YYNGEE come from the germline V gene.

J is TRBJ2-7 and V is TRBV11-3; 9 bases fit TRBD2. J lost 5 bases, V lost 5 bases, and 7 bases had no gene match. Germline V gives CDR1 SGHNT, CDR2 YENEEA. The CDR3 length is 14 residues. The CDR3 here is CASSPSGKRNEQYF. The CDR3 nucleotides are TGTGCCAGCAGCCCTAGCGGGAAAAGAAACGAGCAGTACTTC.

V is TRBV28 and J is TRBJ2-7; 11 bases agree with TRBD2. J was trimmed by 3 bases and V by 4 bases; bases with no gene match: 8. CDR1 is MDHEN and CDR2 is SYDVKM in the germline V gene. CDR3 length equals 16 residues. The CDR3 DNA follows: TGTGCCAGCAGTTGGGACTGGCTAGCGGGAGGCTACGAGCAGTACTTC. It specifies CASSWDWLAGGYEQYF.

The chain couples TRBV7-2 to TRBJ2-3, with D possibly being TRBD2 (5 bases). Germline CDR1 is SGHTA and CDR2 is FQGNSA. Trimming cost V 1 base and J 6 bases, with 14 bases left between them. This CDR3 has 15 amino acids. The DNA of the CDR3 is TGTGCCAGCAGCTTAGGGTCGGGGTCCCTCGATACGCAGTATTTT. It is translated as CASSLGSGSLDTQYF.